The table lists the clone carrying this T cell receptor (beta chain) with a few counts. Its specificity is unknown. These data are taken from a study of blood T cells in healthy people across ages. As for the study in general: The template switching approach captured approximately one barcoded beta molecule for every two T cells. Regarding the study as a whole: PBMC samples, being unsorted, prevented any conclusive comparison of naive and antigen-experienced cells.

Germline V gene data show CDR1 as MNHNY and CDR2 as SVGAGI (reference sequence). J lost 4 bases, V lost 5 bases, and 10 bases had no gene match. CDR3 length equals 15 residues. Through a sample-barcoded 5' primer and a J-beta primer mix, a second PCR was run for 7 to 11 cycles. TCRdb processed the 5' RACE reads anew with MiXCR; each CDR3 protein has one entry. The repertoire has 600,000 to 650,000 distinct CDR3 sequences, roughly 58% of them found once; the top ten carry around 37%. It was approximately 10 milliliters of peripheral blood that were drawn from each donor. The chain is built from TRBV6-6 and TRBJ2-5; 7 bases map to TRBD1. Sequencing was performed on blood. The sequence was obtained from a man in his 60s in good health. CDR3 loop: CASSRDSPAVETQYF. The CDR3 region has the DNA TGTGCCAGCAGTAGGGACAGCCCGGCGGTAGAGACCCAGTACTTC.